This TCR beta chain was identified in a study of T cells after yellow fever vaccination. This clonotype has just a few counts. TCRdb passed the 5' RACE reads through MiXCR, listing each CDR3 protein once. There are about 340,000 distinct CDR3 sequences in the sample; approximately 12% occur only once, and 3.2% lies in the top ten. The V and J ends lost 0 bases and 0 bases respectively, with 9 bases between them. The CDR3 length is 15 residues. From germline, CDR1 is GTSNPN and CDR2 SVGIG (reference sequence). The receptor comes from a man aged 18 to 35 who received the YFV17D yellow fever vaccine. The source material was CD4+ T cells sorted from PBMCs, sampled 15 days after the yellow fever booster vaccination. The V gene is TRBV30, the J gene TRBJ1-5; no definite D call. The CDR3 here is CAWSVGHGSNQPQHF. The DNA of the CDR3 is TGTGCCTGGAGTGTTGGTCATGGTAGCAATCAGCCCCAGCATTTT.